The 10 T cell receptor beta chains presented below share a single source sample, sequenced in a study of T cell responses to AZD1222 COVID-19 vaccine. The assay was immunoSEQ multiplex PCR, and TCRdb's table has in-frame clones only and misses some. The sample has fewer than 110,000 clones, 90% to 95% seen once. Source: peripheral blood, taken 28 days after the second AZD1222 dose. Source of these receptors: an adult who received the AZD1222 COVID-19 vaccine.

The table lists this clone with many counts. This chain links TRBV24-1 with TRBJ2-6, with D hard to call. Germline CDR1 is KGHDR and CDR2 is SFDVKD. V lost 6 bases, J lost 0 bases, and 11 bases lay in between. This CDR3 region has 16 residues. The CDR3 nucleotides are TGTGCCACCAGTCGCGGCCCACTCTCTGGGGCCAACGTCCTGACTTTC. This codes for CATSRGPLSGANVLTF.

This chain links TRBV5-6 with TRBJ2-2; TRBD2 might be the D (5 bases). Trimming shortened V by 4 bases and J by 5 bases, and 12 bases separated the two germline ends. The length of the CDR3 is 14 residues. Germline-derived CDR1 and CDR2 are SGHDT and YYEEEE. Here the CDR3 reads CASSPGRDTGELFF. The CDR3 bases are TGTGCCAGCAGCCCCGGCCGGGATACCGGGGAGCTGTTTTTT.

The gene calls are TRBV3-1 (or the pseudogene TRBV3-2) and TRBJ2-5; a weak D match, TRBD1 (6 bases). Germline-derived CDR1 and CDR2 are LGHDT and YNNKEL (reference sequence). The CDR3 consists of 12 residues. V was cut by 4 bases and J by 3 bases, with 6 bases left in between. The CDR3 nucleotides read TGTGCCAGCAGCCGGACAGAAGAGACCCAGTACTTC. Protein product: CASSRTEETQYF.

The V gene is TRBV29-1, the J gene TRBJ2-5; 10 nucleotides line up with TRBD1. Trimming took 7 bases from V and 7 from J; bases not matched to a gene: 12. Germline V gives CDR1 SQVTM, CDR2 ANQGSEA. This CDR3 has 14 residues. The CDR3 DNA follows: TGCAGCGCCAGGATGGGGACAGGGGAGGTGACCCAGTACTTC. This translates into CSARMGTGEVTQYF.

CDR3 sequence: CASSLELAGGTGELFF. In DNA, the CDR3 is TGCGCCAGCAGCTTGGAACTAGCGGGAGGCACCGGGGAGCTGTTTTTT. The V gene is TRBV5-1, the J gene TRBJ2-2, with 12 bases fitting TRBD2. Looked up from germline, CDR1 is SGHRS and CDR2 is YFSETQ. Trimming cost V 0 bases and J 4 bases; bases outside gene matches: 1. There are 16 residues in the CDR3.

The chain joins TRBV11-2 to TRBJ2-1; TRBD2 agrees at 7 bases. This CDR3 spans 12 amino acids. The J segment lost 7 bases and the V segment lost 10 bases, leaving 7 bases of the junction unmatched. Germline V gives CDR1 SGHAT, CDR2 FQNNGV. The chain's CDR3 is CATVAGVNEQFF. The DNA for the CDR3 is TGTGCCACCGTGGCGGGAGTTAATGAGCAGTTCTTC.

The chain links TRBV19 to TRBJ1-2; the match to TRBD1 covers 7 bases. Germline trimming cut 5 bases from V and 3 bases from J; bases unmatched to any gene: 3. The CDR3 has 13 amino acids. Germline CDR1 and CDR2: LNHDA and SQIVND (reference sequence). The CDR3 sequence is CASSHTGDYGYTF. CDR3 nucleotide sequence: TGTGCCAGTAGTCACACAGGGGACTATGGCTACACCTTC.

The J gene is TRBJ2-1, the V gene TRBV4-1; 12 bases are a match to TRBD2. Germline loops: CDR1 MGHRA, CDR2 YSYEKL. The CDR3 runs to 16 residues. J gave up 2 bases and V 4 bases, and 3 bases lay outside the gene matches. The CDR3 bases are TGCGCCAGCAGCCGAGGACTAGCGGGGACCTACAATGAGCAGTTCTTC. It translates to CASSRGLAGTYNEQFF.

The rearrangement uses TRBV7-2 and TRBJ2-1, with 12 bases fitting TRBD1. This CDR3 region has 16 residues. Trimming took 4 bases from V and 3 from J; bases not matched to a gene: 4. CDR1 SGHTA and CDR2 FQGNSA come from the germline V gene. The CDR3 here is CASSSRDRGLYNEQFF. Here the CDR3 DNA reads TGTGCCAGCAGCTCCCGGGACAGGGGGCTCTACAATGAGCAGTTCTTC. The full variable domain, with the rest looked up from reference TRBV7-2 and TRBJ2-1, is GAGVSQSPSNKVTEKGKDVELRCDPISGHTALYWYRQSLGQGLEFLIYFQGNSAPDKSGLPSDRFSAERTGGSVSTLTIQRTQQEDSAVYLCASSSRDRGLYNEQFFGPGTRLTVL.

This clone was picked up one time. This chain links TRBV6-5 with TRBJ2-7, with TRBD1 identical over 7 bases. The V segment lost 6 bases and the J segment 7 bases; nucleotides outside the gene matches: 12. The length of the CDR3 is 14 residues. Germline V CDR1 and CDR2: MNHEY, SVGAGI. In nucleotides, the CDR3 is TGTGCCAGCAGGAGAAAGGCAGGGGGTAAAGAGCAGTACTTC. This codes for CASRRKAGGKEQYF.